A single TCR beta chain is shown here with its context. TCRdb keeps only in-frame clones here, not all; method: immunoSEQ multiplex PCR. The table lists some 150,000 clones, 75% to 95% of them singletons, with approximately 6.8% in the top ten. These data belong to a study of control samples from healthy donors and cancer patients. V lost 7 bases, J lost 1 base, and 7 bases stayed unmatched. Germline CDR1 and CDR2: LNHDA and SQIVND (reference sequence). The CDR3 covers 15 residues. The chain links TRBV19 to TRBJ1-3, with TRBD1 identical over 7 bases. The sample taken for sequencing was blood. The sequence was obtained from a man younger than 35 in good health. The CDR3 is CASTHRGISGNTIYF. CDR3 nucleotide sequence: TGTGCCAGTACACACAGGGGAATATCTGGAAACACCATATATTTT.